The 20 T cell receptor beta chains below all came from one sample that was sequenced in a study of blood T cell repertoires in COVID-19. Produced via immunoSEQ multiplex PCR; TCRdb's table is partial and in-frame only. The table has 200,000 to 300,000 clones, about nine tenths seen once. Sequenced material: peripheral blood. The receptors stem from a woman in her 40s who had recovered from COVID-19.

The rearrangement joins TRBV2 to TRBJ2-5; D perhaps matches TRBD1 (6 bases). This CDR3 comprises 12 residues. Germline loops: CDR1 SNHLY, CDR2 FYNNEI. V was cut by 5 bases and J by 4 bases, with 8 bases left in between. The CDR3 here is CASSNRVETQYF. The CDR3 bases are TGTGCCAGCAGTAACAGGGTAGAGACCCAGTACTTC.

This clone has only one observation. The J gene is TRBJ1-1, the V gene TRBV19; TRBD1 matches 7 bases. Germline trimming cut 5 bases from V and 1 base from J; bases unmatched to any gene: 10. CDR1 is LNHDA, CDR2 SQIVND, per germline (reference sequence). The CDR3 extends over 16 amino acids. The CDR3, as DNA: TGTGCCAGTAGTGTGAATTGGGCAGGGGGGAACACTGAAGCTTTCTTT. It codes for CASSVNWAGGNTEAFF.

V is TRBV4-2 and J is TRBJ2-7; 7 bases fit TRBD2. Germline trimming cut 1 base from V and 7 bases from J; bases unmatched to any gene: 13. The CDR3 extends over 16 amino acids. The germline V gene encodes CDR1 LGHNA and CDR2 YNFKEQ. The CDR3 here is CASSQANLAAEGEQYF. The DNA of the CDR3 is TGTGCCAGCAGCCAAGCCAATCTAGCGGCAGAAGGGGAGCAGTACTTC.

The chain uses TRBV30 and TRBJ2-2, with 13 bases lining up with TRBD2. V dropped 4 bases and J dropped 0; count of bases not matched to a gene: 5. This CDR3 is built from 17 residues. The germline gives CDR1 GTSNPN, CDR2 SVGIG (reference sequence). Here the CDR3 reads CAWTGLAGSANTGELFF. The CDR3 DNA follows: TGTGCCTGGACGGGACTAGCGGGGAGCGCGAACACCGGGGAGCTGTTTTTT. Based on the CDR3 plus reference TRBV30 and TRBJ2-2, the full variable domain is SQTIHQWPATLVQPVGSPLSLECTVEGTSNPNLYWYRQAAGRGLQLLFYSVGIGQISSEVPQNLSASRPQDRQFILSSKKLLLSDSGFYLCAWTGLAGSANTGELFFGEGSRLTVL.

The CDR3 reads CASSIGGRGYTF. CDR3 nucleotide sequence: TGTGCCAGCAGTATCGGGGGGCGAGGCTACACCTTC. V gene TRBV6-5 combines with J gene TRBJ1-2, with D perhaps matching TRBD1 (6 bases). V was clipped by 5 bases and J by 8 bases, with 12 bases between them. Per the germline V gene, CDR1 is MNHEY and CDR2 is SVGAGI. The CDR3 contains 12 residues.

The V and J genes are TRBV6-2 or TRBV6-3 and TRBJ1-2; TRBD1 matches 7 bases. V trimming: 2 bases; J trimming: 10 bases; junction bases outside the gene matches: 10. Germline V gene lookup returns CDR1 MNHEY and CDR2 SVGEGT. The CDR3 sequence is 14 residues long. The CDR3 protein is CASSYAPGTANYTF. The CDR3 bases are TGTGCCAGCAGTTACGCCCCCGGGACAGCCAACTACACCTTC.

The chain couples TRBV7-2 to TRBJ2-7, with 11 bases matching TRBD2. This CDR3 has 17 residues. The trim removed 4 bases at V and 4 bases at J, leaving 12 bases unmatched. Germline CDR1 and CDR2: SGHTA and FQGNSA. In DNA form, the CDR3 reads TGTGCCAGCAGCTCCCCCAATAGCGGGGGGGCCAGATACGAGCAGTACTTC. Its translation: CASSSPNSGGARYEQYF.

V gene TRBV6-5 combines with J gene TRBJ1-2; no definite D call. Trimming cost V 0 bases and J 4 bases, with 3 bases left between them. This CDR3 contains 12 residues. The germline V gene encodes CDR1 MNHEY and CDR2 SVGAGI. The DNA of the CDR3 is TGTGCCAGCAGTTACTCCGGCTATGGCTACACCTTC. It encodes CASSYSGYGYTF.

The chain has TRBV28 and TRBJ1-4, with TRBD1 identical over 8 bases. The CDR3 spans 16 residues. The V segment lost 4 bases and the J segment 3 bases; nucleotides outside the gene matches: 7. Germline CDR1 is MDHEN and CDR2 is SYDVKM. As DNA, the CDR3 is TGTGCCAGCAGTTCCTTCACAGGGGGAGCTAATGAAAAACTGTTTTTT. Its translation is CASSSFTGGANEKLFF.

This chain joins TRBV19 and TRBJ1-3; 9 bases line up with TRBD1. The CDR3 totals 17 residues. CDR1 and CDR2 from the germline V gene are LNHDA and SQIVND (reference sequence). Trimming at V came to 4 bases and at J to 0 bases, leaving 7 bases not matched to a gene. This CDR3 is CASSTNRGPVSGNTIYF. The CDR3 DNA sequence: TGTGCCAGTAGTACAAACAGGGGGCCCGTCTCTGGAAACACCATATATTTT.

V usage is TRBV18 and J usage is TRBJ1-2; D remains ambiguous. This CDR3 has 15 amino acids. The germline CDR1 and CDR2 sequences are KGHSH and LQKENI. V was trimmed by 2 bases and J by 0 bases, leaving 10 bases between them. The CDR3 bases are TGTGCCAGCTCACCATTAACAGACCCTAACTATGGCTACACCTTC. As protein: CASSPLTDPNYGYTF.

The J gene is TRBJ2-7, the V gene TRBV23-1, with 10 bases identical to TRBD1. TRBV23-1 is flagged as an ORF with uncertain function. There are 13 residues in the CDR3. Unmatched junction bases numbered 3, after V lost 5 bases and J lost 5 bases. CDR3: CASSRDRGHEQYF. Written as DNA, the CDR3 is TGCGCCAGCAGTAGGGACAGGGGTCACGAGCAGTACTTC.

The chain couples TRBV15 to TRBJ1-2, with D uncertain. The CDR3 runs to 13 residues. Germline lookup yields CDR1 LNHNV and CDR2 YYDKDF (reference sequence). V lost 0 bases and J lost 3, with 5 bases in between. The CDR3: CATSRDRYYGYTF. The DNA for the CDR3 is TGTGCCACCAGCAGAGACCGGTACTATGGCTACACCTTC.

The chain has TRBV6-2 or TRBV6-3 and TRBJ1-1, with 12 bases lining up with TRBD1. The germline V gene has CDR1 MNHEY and CDR2 SVGEGT. The V segment lost 5 bases and the J segment 5 bases; nucleotides outside the gene matches: 9. The CDR3 extends over 16 amino acids. The CDR3 DNA reads as TGTGCCAGCAGTAACCGGGACAGGGGGCAGAGAACTGAAGCTTTCTTT. Protein: CASSNRDRGQRTEAFF.

For the CDR3, the DNA is TGTGCCAGCAGCATGGGGACAGGAGCCTACGAGCAGTACTTC. Residues: CASSMGTGAYEQYF. The gene calls are TRBV27 and TRBJ2-7; 8 bases fit TRBD1. The CDR3 spans 14 residues. With V trimmed by 6 bases and J by 2 bases, 6 bases remained unmatched. Per germline, CDR1 MNHEY and CDR2 SMNVEV (reference sequence).

V and J are TRBV9 and TRBJ2-1, with TRBD2 as a possible D gene (5 bases). In germline, CDR1 is SGDLS, CDR2 YYNGEE. The CDR3 is 15 residues long. V was shortened by 0 bases and J by 4 bases, with 11 bases between the two germline ends. The CDR3 DNA follows: TGTGCCAGCAGCGTAGCTTTAGAGCGGTACAATGAGCAGTTCTTC. This gives the protein CASSVALERYNEQFF.

This clone was detected once. The rearrangement joins TRBV19 to TRBJ1-5; D gene ambiguous. Trimming removed 3 bases from V and 5 bases from J, with 8 bases in between. The germline CDR1 and CDR2 sequences are LNHDA and SQIVND (reference sequence). This CDR3 is built from 13 residues. The CDR3: CASSMMADQPQHF. CDR3 sequence (DNA): TGTGCCAGTAGTATGATGGCGGATCAGCCCCAGCATTTT.

This chain uses TRBV9 with TRBJ2-7, with 8 bases fitting TRBD1. V gave up 1 base and J gave up 4 bases; unmatched junction bases: 4. Looked up from germline, CDR1 is SGDLS and CDR2 is YYNGEE. The CDR3 extends over 14 amino acids. The CDR3 is CASSVNRQGYEQYF. The CDR3 nucleotides read TGTGCCAGCAGCGTAAATCGACAGGGGTACGAGCAGTACTTC. The variable domain in full, with the rest retrieved from reference TRBV9 and TRBJ2-7, is DSGVTQTPKHLITATGQRVTLRCSPRSGDLSVYWYQQSLDQGLQFLIQYYNGEERAKGNILERFSAQQFPDLHSELNLSSLELGDSALYFCASSVNRQGYEQYFGPGTRLTVT.

CDR3 region: CATSRDSETQYF. CDR3 nucleotides: TGTGCCACCAGCAGAGATTCGGAGACCCAGTACTTC. The chain links TRBV15 to TRBJ2-5; D ambiguous. The V and J ends lost 0 bases and 5 bases respectively, with 4 bases between them. CDR1 and CDR2 from the germline V gene are LNHNV and YYDKDF (reference sequence). CDR3 length: 12 amino acids.

This chain links TRBV12-5 with TRBJ2-2, with TRBD2 matching 7 bases. The CDR3 has 13 amino acids. V dropped 6 bases and J dropped 6; count of bases not matched to a gene: 4. Germline CDR1 is LGHNT and CDR2 is FRNRAP. Here the CDR3 DNA reads TGTGCTAGTGGGCGGGGGATTGCCGGGGAGCTGTTTTTT. It encodes CASGRGIAGELFF.